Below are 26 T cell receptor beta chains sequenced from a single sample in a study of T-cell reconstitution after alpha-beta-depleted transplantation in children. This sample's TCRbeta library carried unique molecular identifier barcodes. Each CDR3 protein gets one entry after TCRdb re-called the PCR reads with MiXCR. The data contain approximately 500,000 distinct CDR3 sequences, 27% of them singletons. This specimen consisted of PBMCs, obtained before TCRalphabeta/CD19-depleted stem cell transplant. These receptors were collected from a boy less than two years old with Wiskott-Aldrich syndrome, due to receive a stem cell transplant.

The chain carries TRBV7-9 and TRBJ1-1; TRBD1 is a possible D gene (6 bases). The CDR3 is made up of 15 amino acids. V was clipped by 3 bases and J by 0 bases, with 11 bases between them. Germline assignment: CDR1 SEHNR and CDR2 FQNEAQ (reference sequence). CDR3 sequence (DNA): TGTGCCAGCAGCTTCTTACAGGGTATGAACACTGAAGCTTTCTTT. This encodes CASSFLQGMNTEAFF.

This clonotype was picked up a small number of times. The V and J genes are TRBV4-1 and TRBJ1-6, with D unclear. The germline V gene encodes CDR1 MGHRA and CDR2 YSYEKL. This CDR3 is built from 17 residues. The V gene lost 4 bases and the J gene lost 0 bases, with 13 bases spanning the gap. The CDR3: CASSLHPKSSYNSPLHF. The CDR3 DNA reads TGCGCCAGCAGCCTGCACCCAAAGAGCTCCTATAATTCACCCCTCCACTTT.

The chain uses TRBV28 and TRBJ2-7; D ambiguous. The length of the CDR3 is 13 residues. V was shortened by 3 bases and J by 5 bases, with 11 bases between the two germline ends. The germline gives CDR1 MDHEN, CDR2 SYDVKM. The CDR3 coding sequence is TGTGCCAGCAGTTTGATTGTCGGTCACGAGCAGTACTTC. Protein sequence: CASSLIVGHEQYF.

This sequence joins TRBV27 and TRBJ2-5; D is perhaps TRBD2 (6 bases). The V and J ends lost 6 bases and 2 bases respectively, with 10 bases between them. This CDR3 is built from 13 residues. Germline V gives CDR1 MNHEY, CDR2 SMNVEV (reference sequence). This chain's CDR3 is CASRLRGQETQYF. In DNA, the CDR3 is TGTGCCAGCAGATTACGGGGGCAAGAGACCCAGTACTTC.

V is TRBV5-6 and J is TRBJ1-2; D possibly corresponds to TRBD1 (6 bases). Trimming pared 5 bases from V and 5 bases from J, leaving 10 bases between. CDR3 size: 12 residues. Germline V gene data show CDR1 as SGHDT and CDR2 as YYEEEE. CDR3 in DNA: TGTGCCAGCAGGAAACAGGGTTATGGCTACACCTTC. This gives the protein CASRKQGYGYTF.

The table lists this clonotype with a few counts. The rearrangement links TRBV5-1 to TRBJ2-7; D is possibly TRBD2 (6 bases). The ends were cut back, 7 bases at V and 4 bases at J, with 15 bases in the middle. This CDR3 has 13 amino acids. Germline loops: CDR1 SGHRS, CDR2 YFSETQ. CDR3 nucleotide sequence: TGCGCCAGCGCCCGACTAGGACTTTACGAGCAGTACTTC. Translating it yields CASARLGLYEQYF.

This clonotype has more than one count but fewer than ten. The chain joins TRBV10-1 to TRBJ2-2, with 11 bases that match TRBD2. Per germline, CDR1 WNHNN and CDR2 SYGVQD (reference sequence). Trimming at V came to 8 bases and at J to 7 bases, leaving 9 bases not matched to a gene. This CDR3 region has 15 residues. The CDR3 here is CASGGTSGLNGELFF. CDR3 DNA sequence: TGCGCCAGCGGAGGGACTAGCGGATTGAACGGGGAGCTGTTTTTT.

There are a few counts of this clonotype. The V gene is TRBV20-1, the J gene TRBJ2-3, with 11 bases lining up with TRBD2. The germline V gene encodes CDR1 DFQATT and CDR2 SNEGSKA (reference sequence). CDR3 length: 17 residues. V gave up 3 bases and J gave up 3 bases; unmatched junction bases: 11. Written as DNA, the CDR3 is TGCAGTGCTAGGCGTTTAGCGGGAGGGAGGTGGACAGATACGCAGTATTTT. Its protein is CSARRLAGGRWTDTQYF.

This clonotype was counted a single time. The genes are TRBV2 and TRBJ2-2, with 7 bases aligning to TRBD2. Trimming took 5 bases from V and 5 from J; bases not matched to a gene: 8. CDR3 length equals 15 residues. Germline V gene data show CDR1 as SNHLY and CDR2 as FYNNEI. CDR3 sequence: CASSLRTSQTGELFF. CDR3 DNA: TGTGCCAGCAGTTTAAGGACTAGTCAGACCGGGGAGCTGTTTTTT.

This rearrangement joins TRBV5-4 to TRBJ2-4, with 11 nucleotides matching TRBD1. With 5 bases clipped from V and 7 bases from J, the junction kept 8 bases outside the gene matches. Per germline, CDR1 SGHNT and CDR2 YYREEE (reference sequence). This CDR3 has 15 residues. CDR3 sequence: CASSTVGTGGNIQYF. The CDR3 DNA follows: TGTGCCAGCAGTACCGTCGGGACAGGGGGTAACATTCAGTACTTC.

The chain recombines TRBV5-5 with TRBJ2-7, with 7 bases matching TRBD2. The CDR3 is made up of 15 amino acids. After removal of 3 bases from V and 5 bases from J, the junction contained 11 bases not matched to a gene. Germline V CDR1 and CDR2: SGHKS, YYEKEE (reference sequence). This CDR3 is CASSSPAGAVHEQYF. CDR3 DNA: TGTGCCAGCAGCTCCCCGGCGGGAGCTGTACACGAGCAGTACTTC.

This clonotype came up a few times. CDR3 sequence (DNA): TGCGCCAGCAGCTTGGCCCTTTACGGACCTCAAGCTGGCTACACCTTC. This sequence encodes CASSLALYGPQAGYTF. This chain uses TRBV5-1 with TRBJ1-2; no clear D gene. Trimming removed 0 bases at V and 7 bases at J, with 19 bases between. The CDR3 is 16 amino acids. CDR1 SGHRS and CDR2 YFSETQ come from the germline V gene.

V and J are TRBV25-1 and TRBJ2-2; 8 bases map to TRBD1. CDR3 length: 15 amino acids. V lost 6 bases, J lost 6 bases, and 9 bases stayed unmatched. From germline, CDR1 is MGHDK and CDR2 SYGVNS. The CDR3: CASSGGTGGPGELFF. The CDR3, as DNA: TGTGCCAGCAGCGGAGGAACAGGGGGGCCCGGGGAGCTGTTTTTT.

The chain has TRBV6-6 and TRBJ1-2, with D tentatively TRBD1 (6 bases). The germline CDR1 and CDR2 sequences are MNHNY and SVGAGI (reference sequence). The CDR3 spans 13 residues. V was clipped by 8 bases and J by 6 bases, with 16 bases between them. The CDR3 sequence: CASLRGWDHGYTF. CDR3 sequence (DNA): TGTGCCAGCCTCAGGGGCTGGGACCATGGCTACACCTTC.

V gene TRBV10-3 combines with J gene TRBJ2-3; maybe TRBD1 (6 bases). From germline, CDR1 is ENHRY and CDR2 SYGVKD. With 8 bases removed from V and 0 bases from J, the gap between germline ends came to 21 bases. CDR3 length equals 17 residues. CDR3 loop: CAIAFNRVLSSTDTQYF. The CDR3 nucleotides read TGTGCCATCGCGTTTAACAGGGTTCTTTCGAGCACAGATACGCAGTATTTT.

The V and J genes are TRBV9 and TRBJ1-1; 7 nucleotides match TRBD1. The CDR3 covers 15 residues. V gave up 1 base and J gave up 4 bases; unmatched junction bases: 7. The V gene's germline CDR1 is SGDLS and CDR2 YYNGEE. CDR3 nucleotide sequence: TGTGCCAGCAGCGTATTAAGCAGGGGGGGCACTGAAGCTTTCTTT. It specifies CASSVLSRGGTEAFF.

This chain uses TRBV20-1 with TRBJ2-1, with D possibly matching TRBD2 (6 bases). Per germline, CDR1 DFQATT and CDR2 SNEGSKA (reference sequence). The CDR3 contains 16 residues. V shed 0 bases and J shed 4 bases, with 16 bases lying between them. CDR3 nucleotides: TGCAGTGCTAGAGATTTCCTCGGGAGCTCTTACAATGAGCAGTTCTTC. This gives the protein CSARDFLGSSYNEQFF.

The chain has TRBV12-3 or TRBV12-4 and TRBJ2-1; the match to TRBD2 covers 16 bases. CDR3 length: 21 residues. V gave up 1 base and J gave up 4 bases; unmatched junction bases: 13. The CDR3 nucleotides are TGTGCCAGCAGTTTAGGACCCGGGACTAGCGGGAGGGTACAGGTTTACAATGAGCAGTTCTTC. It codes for CASSLGPGTSGRVQVYNEQFF.

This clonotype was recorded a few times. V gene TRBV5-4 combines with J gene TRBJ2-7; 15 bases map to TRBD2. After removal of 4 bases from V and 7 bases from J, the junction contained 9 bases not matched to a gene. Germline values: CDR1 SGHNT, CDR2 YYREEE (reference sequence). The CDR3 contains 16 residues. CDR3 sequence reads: CASSEGLAGGSWEQYF. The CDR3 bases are TGTGCCAGCAGCGAGGGACTAGCGGGAGGTTCATGGGAGCAGTACTTC.

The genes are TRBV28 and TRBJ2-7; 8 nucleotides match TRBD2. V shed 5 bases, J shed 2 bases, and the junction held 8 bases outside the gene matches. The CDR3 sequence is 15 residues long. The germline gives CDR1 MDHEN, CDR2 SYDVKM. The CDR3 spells CASSGSGIWAYEQYF. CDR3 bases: TGTGCCAGCAGTGGTAGCGGGATATGGGCCTACGAGCAGTACTTC.

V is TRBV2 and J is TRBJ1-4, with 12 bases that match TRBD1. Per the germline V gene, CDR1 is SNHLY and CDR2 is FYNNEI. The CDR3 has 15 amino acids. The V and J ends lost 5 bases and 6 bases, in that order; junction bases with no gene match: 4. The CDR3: CASSLGTGGDEKLFF. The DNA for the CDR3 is TGTGCCAGCAGTCTTGGGACAGGGGGCGATGAAAAACTGTTTTTT.

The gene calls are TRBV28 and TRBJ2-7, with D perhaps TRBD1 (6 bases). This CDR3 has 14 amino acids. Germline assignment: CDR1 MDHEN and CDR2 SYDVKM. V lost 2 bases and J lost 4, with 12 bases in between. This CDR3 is CASSLTGLRYEQYF. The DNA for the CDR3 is TGTGCCAGCAGTTTAACAGGGTTGAGATACGAGCAGTACTTC.

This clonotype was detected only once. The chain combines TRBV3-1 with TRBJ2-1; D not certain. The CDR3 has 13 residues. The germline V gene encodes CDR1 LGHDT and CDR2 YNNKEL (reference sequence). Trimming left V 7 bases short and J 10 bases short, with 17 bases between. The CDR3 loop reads CASTAGGVAEQFF. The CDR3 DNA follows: TGTGCCAGCACCGCCGGTGGGGTAGCCGAGCAGTTCTTC.

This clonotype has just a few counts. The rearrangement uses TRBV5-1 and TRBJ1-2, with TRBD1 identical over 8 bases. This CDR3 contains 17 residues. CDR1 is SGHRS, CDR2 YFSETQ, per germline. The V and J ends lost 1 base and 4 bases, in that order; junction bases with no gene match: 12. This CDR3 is CASSLSPTKQGVYGYTF. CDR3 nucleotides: TGCGCCAGCAGCTTGTCTCCTACTAAACAGGGGGTCTATGGCTACACCTTC.

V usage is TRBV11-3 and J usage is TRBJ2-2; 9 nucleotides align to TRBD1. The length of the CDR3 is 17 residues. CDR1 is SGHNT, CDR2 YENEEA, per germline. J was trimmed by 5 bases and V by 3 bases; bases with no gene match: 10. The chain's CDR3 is CASSFSFGTGRTGELFF. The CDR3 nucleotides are TGTGCCAGCAGCTTCTCATTTGGGACAGGGCGGACCGGGGAGCTGTTTTTT.

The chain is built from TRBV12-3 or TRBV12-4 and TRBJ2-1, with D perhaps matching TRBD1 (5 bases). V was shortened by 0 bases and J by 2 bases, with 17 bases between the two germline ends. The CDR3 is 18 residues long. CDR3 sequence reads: CASSLARGWGRAYNEQFF. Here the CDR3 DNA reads TGTGCCAGCAGTTTAGCGAGAGGATGGGGCCGTGCCTACAATGAGCAGTTCTTC.